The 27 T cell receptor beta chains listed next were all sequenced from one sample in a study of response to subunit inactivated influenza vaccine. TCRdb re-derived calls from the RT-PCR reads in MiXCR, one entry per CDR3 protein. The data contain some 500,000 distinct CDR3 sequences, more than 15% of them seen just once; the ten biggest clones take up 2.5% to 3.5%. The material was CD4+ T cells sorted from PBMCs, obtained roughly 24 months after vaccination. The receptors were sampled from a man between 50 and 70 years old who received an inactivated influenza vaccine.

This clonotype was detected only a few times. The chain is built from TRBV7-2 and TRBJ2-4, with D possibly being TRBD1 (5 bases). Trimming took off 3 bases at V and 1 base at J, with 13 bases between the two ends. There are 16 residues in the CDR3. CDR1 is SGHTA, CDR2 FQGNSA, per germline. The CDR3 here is CASSFRQGPAKNIQYF. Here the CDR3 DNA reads TGTGCCAGCAGCTTCCGCCAGGGCCCGGCCAAAAACATTCAGTACTTC.

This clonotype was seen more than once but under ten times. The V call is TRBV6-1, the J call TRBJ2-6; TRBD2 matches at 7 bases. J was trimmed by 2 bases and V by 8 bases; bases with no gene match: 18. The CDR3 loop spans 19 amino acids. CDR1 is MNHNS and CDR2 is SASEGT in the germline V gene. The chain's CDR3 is CASSNPLGREGTGANVLTF. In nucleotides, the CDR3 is TGTGCCAGCTCCAACCCCTTGGGCAGGGAGGGAACTGGGGCCAACGTCCTGACTTTC.

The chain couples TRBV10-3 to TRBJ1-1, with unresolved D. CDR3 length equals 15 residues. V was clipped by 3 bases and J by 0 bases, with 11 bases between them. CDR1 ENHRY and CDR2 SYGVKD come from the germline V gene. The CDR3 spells CAISEGRHLNTEAFF. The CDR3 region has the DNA TGTGCCATCAGTGAAGGGAGACACCTGAACACTGAAGCTTTCTTT.

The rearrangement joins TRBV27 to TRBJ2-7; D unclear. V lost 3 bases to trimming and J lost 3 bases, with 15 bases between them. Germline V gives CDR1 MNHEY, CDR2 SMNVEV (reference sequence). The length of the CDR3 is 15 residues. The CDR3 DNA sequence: TGTGCCAGCAGTTTTCGGCCAGCCCATCTCTACGAGCAGTACTTC. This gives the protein CASSFRPAHLYEQYF.

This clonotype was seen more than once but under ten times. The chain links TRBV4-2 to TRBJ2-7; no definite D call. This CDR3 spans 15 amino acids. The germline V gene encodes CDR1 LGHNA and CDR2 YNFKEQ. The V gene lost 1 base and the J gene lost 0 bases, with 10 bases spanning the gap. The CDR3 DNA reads TGTGCCAGCAGCCAAGGCAGGAGCAGCTCCTACGAGCAGTACTTC. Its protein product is CASSQGRSSSYEQYF.

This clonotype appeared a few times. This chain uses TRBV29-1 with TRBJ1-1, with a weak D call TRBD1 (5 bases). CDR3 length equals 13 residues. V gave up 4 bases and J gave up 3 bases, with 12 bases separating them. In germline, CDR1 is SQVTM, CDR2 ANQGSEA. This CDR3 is CSVADPGYTEAFF. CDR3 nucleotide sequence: TGCAGCGTTGCCGACCCAGGGTACACTGAAGCTTTCTTT.

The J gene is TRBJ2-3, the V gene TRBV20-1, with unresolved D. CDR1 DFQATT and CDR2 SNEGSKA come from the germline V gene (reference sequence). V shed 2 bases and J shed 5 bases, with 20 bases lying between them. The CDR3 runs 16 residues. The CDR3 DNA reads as TGCAGTGCTAGACCACCTTTCGGCTCGGGCGGAGATACGCAGTATTTT. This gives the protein CSARPPFGSGGDTQYF.

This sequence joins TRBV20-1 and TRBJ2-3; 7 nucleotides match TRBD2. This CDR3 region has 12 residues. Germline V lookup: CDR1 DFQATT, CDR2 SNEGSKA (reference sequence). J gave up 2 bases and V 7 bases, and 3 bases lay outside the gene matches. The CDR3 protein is CSVQRDTDTQYF. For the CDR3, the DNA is TGCAGTGTTCAGCGGGACACAGATACGCAGTATTTT.

CDR3 amino acids: CASSFTGIEQFF. The CDR3 DNA reads as TGTGCCAGCAGTTTCACAGGGATAGAGCAGTTCTTC. This rearrangement joins TRBV6-2 or TRBV6-3 to TRBJ2-1, with a tentative D call TRBD1 (6 bases). Trimming shortened V by 4 bases and J by 10 bases, and 11 bases separated the two germline ends. The CDR3 sequence is 12 residues long. Germline V gives CDR1 MNHEY, CDR2 SVGEGT.

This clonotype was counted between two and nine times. CDR3 sequence: CASSQKGQSNQPQHF. CDR3 DNA: TGTGCCAGCAGCCAAAAGGGGCAGAGCAATCAGCCCCAGCATTTT. This chain uses TRBV5-6 with TRBJ1-5, with D perhaps matching TRBD1 (5 bases). V lost 4 bases, J lost 1 base, and 12 bases lay in between. The germline gives CDR1 SGHDT, CDR2 YYEEEE. The CDR3 consists of 15 residues.

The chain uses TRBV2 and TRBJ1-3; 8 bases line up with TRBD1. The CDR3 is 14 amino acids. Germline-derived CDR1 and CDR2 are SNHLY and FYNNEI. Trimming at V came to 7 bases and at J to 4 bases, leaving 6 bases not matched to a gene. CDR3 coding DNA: TGTGCCAGCACAGGACAGGGCGTAGGAAACACCATATATTTT. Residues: CASTGQGVGNTIYF. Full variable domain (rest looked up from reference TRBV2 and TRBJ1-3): EPEVTQTPSHQVTQMGQEVILRCVPISNHLYFYWYRQILGQKVEFLVSFYNNEISEKSEIFDDQFSVERPDGSNFTLKIRSTKLEDSAMYFCASTGQGVGNTIYFGEGSWLTVV.

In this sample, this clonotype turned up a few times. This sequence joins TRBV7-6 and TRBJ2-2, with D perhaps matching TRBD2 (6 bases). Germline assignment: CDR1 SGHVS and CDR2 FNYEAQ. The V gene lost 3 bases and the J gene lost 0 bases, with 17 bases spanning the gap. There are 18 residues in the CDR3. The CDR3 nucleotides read TGTGCCAGCAGCTTTTCCGAGAGTGGGACTCCGAACACCGGGGAGCTGTTTTTT. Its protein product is CASSFSESGTPNTGELFF.

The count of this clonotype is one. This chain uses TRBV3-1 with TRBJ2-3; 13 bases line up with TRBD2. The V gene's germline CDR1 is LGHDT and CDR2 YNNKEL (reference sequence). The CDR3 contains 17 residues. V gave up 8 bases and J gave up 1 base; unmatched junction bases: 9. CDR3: CASATGGLAGRTDTQYF. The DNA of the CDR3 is TGTGCCAGCGCTACGGGGGGACTAGCGGGGCGCACAGATACGCAGTATTTT.

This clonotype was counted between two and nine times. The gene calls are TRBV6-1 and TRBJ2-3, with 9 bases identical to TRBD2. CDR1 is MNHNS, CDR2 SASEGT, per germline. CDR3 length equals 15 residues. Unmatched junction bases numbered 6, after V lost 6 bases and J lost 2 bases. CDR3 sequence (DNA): TGTGCCAGCAGCTCCGGGACTAGCATCACAGATACGCAGTATTTT. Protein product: CASSSGTSITDTQYF.

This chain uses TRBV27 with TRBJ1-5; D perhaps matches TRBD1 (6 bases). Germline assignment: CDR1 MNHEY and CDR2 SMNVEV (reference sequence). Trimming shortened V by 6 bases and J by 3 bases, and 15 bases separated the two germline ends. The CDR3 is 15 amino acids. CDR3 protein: CASSSGQLSNQPQHF. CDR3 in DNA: TGTGCCAGCAGCTCCGGACAGTTGTCCAATCAGCCCCAGCATTTT.

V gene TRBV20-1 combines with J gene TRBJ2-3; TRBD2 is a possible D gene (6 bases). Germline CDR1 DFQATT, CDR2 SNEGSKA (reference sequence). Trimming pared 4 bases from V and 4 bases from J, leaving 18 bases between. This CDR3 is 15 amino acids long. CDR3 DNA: TGCAGTGCTATGAGCGCGGGACCCGGCCCAGATACGCAGTATTTT. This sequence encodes CSAMSAGPGPDTQYF.

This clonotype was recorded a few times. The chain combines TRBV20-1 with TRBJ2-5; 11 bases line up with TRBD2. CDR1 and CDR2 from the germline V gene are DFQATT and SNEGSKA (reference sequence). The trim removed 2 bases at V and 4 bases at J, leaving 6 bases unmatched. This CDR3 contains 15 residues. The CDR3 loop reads CSARSGTSGGETQYF. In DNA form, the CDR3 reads TGCAGTGCTAGATCCGGGACTAGCGGAGGAGAGACCCAGTACTTC.

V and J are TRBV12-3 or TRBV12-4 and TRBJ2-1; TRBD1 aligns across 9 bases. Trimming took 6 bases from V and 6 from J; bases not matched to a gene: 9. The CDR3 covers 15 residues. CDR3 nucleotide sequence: TGTGCCAGCAGCCCACCGGGACAGGGTTCCAATGAGCAGTTCTTC. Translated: CASSPPGQGSNEQFF.

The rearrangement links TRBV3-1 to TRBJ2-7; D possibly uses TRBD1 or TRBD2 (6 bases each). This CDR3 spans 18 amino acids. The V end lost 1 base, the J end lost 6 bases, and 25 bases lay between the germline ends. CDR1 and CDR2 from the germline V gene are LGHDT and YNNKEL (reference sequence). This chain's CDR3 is CASSQGGFAGTRRGEQYF. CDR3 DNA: TGTGCCAGCAGCCAAGGGGGGTTCGCGGGGACACGGCGTGGCGAGCAGTACTTC.

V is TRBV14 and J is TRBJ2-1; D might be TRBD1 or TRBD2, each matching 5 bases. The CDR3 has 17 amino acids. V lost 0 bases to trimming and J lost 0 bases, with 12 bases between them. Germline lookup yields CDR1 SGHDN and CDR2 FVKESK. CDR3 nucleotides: TGTGCCAGCAGCCAAGATCTTTGGGGGAACTCCTACAATGAGCAGTTCTTC. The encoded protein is CASSQDLWGNSYNEQFF.

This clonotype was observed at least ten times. The CDR3 sequence: CASSGQGSSYEQYF. CDR3 nucleotide sequence: TGCGCCAGCTCGGGACAGGGGAGCTCCTACGAGCAGTACTTC. This sequence joins TRBV5-1 and TRBJ2-7, with 10 bases identical to TRBD1. Looked up from germline, CDR1 is SGHRS and CDR2 is YFSETQ. V lost 7 bases and J lost 0; bases outside the gene matches: 4. The length of the CDR3 is 14 residues.

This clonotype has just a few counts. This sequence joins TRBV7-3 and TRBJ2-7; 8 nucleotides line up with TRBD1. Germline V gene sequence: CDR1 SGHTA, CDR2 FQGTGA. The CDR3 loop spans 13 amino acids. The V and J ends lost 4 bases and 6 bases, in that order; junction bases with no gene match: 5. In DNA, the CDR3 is TGTGCCAGCAGCTATACAGGGGGTGGCGAGCAGTACTTC. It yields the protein CASSYTGGGEQYF.

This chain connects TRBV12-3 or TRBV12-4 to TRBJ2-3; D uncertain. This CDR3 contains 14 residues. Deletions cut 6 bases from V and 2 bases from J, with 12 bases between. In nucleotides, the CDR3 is TGTGCCAGCAGAACGGGCCAGCACACAGATACGCAGTATTTT. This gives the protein CASRTGQHTDTQYF.

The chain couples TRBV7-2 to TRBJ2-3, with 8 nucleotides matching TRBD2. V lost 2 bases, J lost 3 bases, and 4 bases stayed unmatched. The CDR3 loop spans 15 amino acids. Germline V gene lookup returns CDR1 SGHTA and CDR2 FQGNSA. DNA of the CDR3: TGTGCCAGCAGCTTAAAGGGCGGGGGGACAGATACGCAGTATTTT. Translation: CASSLKGGGTDTQYF.

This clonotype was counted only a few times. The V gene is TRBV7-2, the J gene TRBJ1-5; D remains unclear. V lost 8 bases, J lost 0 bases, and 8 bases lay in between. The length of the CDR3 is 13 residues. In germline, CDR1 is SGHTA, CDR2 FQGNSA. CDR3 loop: CASRAYSNQPQHF. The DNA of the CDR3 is TGTGCCAGCCGGGCGTATAGCAATCAGCCCCAGCATTTT.

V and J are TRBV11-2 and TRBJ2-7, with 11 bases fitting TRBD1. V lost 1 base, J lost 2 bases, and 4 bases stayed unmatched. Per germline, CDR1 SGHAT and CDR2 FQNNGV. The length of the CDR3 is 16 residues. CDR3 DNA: TGTGCCAGCAGCTTAGTGGGGACAGGGGGACCCTACGAGCAGTACTTC. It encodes CASSLVGTGGPYEQYF.

The CDR3 protein is CASSIGSGETQYF. CDR3 bases: TGTGCCAGTAGTATAGGTTCTGGAGAGACCCAGTACTTC. The chain recombines TRBV19 with TRBJ2-5; D unresolved. V dropped 1 base and J dropped 4 bases, with 7 bases sitting between them. Germline V CDR1 and CDR2: LNHDA, SQIVND (reference sequence). This CDR3 comprises 13 residues.